The 28 T cell receptor beta chains listed next were all sequenced from one sample in a study of blood T cell repertoires in COVID-19. Data came from immunoSEQ multiplex PCR; TCRdb stores just in-frame clones and leaves some out. Of some 110,000 clones listed, about four fifths were seen once; the top ten hold 2.5% to 3.5%. Sequenced input: peripheral blood. The receptors stem from a woman aged 80 or over with active or convalescent COVID-19.

The rearrangement links TRBV5-1 to TRBJ2-2, with TRBD1 matching 9 bases. The J segment lost 4 bases and the V segment lost 0 bases, leaving 1 base of the junction unmatched. This CDR3 is built from 15 residues. Germline values: CDR1 SGHRS, CDR2 YFSETQ. The CDR3 reads CASSLEQGATGELFF. The DNA of the CDR3 is TGCGCCAGCAGCTTGGAACAGGGGGCCACCGGGGAGCTGTTTTTT.

DNA for the CDR3: TGCGCCAGCAGCCAAGATCGGGTAGGGGGCGAAAAACTGTTTTTT. It yields the protein CASSQDRVGGEKLFF. This rearrangement joins TRBV4-1 to TRBJ1-4; 7 bases map to TRBD1. In germline, CDR1 is MGHRA, CDR2 YSYEKL. The CDR3 contains 15 residues. The junction had 6 bases not matched to a gene; V was cut back by 0 bases and J by 8 bases.

Only a few counts were recorded for this clone. This chain uses TRBV3-1 (or the pseudogene TRBV3-2) with TRBJ1-1; unclear D gene. The germline V gene has CDR1 LGHDT and CDR2 YNNKEL (reference sequence). CDR3 length: 13 residues. The V end was cut by 5 bases, the J end by 2 bases, with 9 bases between. DNA of the CDR3: TGTGCCAGCAGCTCCGGGAAAAACACTGAAGCTTTCTTT. Translating it yields CASSSGKNTEAFF.

This clone was found once. The chain is built from TRBV9 and TRBJ2-1; 11 nucleotides align to TRBD2. The CDR3 loop spans 15 amino acids. V lost 4 bases, J lost 4 bases, and 4 bases stayed unmatched. CDR1 and CDR2 from the germline V gene are SGDLS and YYNGEE. CDR3 region: CASSSGLAAYNEQFF. In nucleotides, the CDR3 is TGTGCCAGCAGCTCGGGACTAGCGGCTTACAATGAGCAGTTCTTC.

This rearrangement joins TRBV5-4 to TRBJ2-5; TRBD1 might be the D (6 bases). This CDR3 comprises 15 residues. Looked up from germline, CDR1 is SGHNT and CDR2 is YYREEE (reference sequence). The V and J ends lost 0 bases and 0 bases respectively, with 9 bases between them. CDR3 protein: CASSLGGLYQETQYF. The CDR3 DNA is TGTGCCAGCAGCTTGGGGGGGCTGTACCAAGAGACCCAGTACTTC.

A few counts support this clone. This chain joins TRBV5-4 and TRBJ2-3; weak D call: TRBD1 (6 bases). Trimming pared 0 bases from V and 2 bases from J, leaving 10 bases between. This CDR3 is built from 15 residues. Germline V gene lookup returns CDR1 SGHNT and CDR2 YYREEE (reference sequence). Written as DNA, the CDR3 is TGTGCCAGCAGCTTGGAGGCAGGGGTCACAGATACGCAGTATTTT. Protein: CASSLEAGVTDTQYF.

The rearrangement uses TRBV6-5 and TRBJ2-7, with 7 bases aligning to TRBD1. Unmatched junction bases numbered 5, after V lost 0 bases and J lost 0 bases. Germline-derived CDR1 and CDR2 are MNHEY and SVGAGI. The CDR3 consists of 16 residues. DNA for the CDR3: TGTGCCAGCAGTTACTCGTTGACAGGGCTCTCCTACGAGCAGTACTTC. Its protein is CASSYSLTGLSYEQYF.

This chain joins TRBV5-1 and TRBJ2-7; 8 nucleotides agree with TRBD1. This CDR3 is built from 12 residues. The V gene's germline CDR1 is SGHRS and CDR2 YFSETQ. V was clipped by 5 bases and J by 3 bases; unmatched bases: 1. The CDR3 reads CASSDRGYEQYF. CDR3 DNA sequence: TGCGCCAGCAGTGACAGGGGCTACGAGCAGTACTTC.

This clone was seen once. The V and J genes are TRBV5-1 and TRBJ2-5; 7 bases fit TRBD2. Per the germline V gene, CDR1 is SGHRS and CDR2 is YFSETQ. V trimming: 3 bases; J trimming: 0 bases; junction bases outside the gene matches: 5. CDR3 size: 15 residues. The chain's CDR3 is CASSSALAHQETQYF. CDR3 coding DNA: TGCGCCAGCAGCTCGGCACTAGCGCACCAAGAGACCCAGTACTTC.

V is TRBV2 and J is TRBJ2-3; TRBD2 matches at 10 bases. V trimming: 7 bases; J trimming: 4 bases; junction bases outside the gene matches: 5. Looked up from germline, CDR1 is SNHLY and CDR2 is FYNNEI. The CDR3 spans 14 residues. The CDR3 nucleotides read TGTGCCAGCACCACTAGCGGGATGGCAGATACGCAGTATTTT. Translation gives CASTTSGMADTQYF.

The CDR3 region is CASSLVFGGMGKGEQYF. CDR3 nucleotide sequence: TGTGCCAGCAGCTTAGTTTTTGGGGGGATGGGGAAGGGCGAGCAGTACTTC. The chain recombines TRBV7-2 with TRBJ2-7; a weak D match, TRBD2 (6 bases). The germline V gene has CDR1 SGHTA and CDR2 FQGNSA. Trimming stripped 1 base from V and 6 bases from J, with 22 bases between. The CDR3 length is 17 residues.

The chain joins TRBV28 to TRBJ1-5, with TRBD1 matching 7 bases. CDR1 and CDR2 (germline): MDHEN, SYDVKM. The CDR3 sequence is 16 residues long. With 7 bases clipped from V and 10 bases from J, the junction kept 19 bases outside the gene matches. This CDR3 is CASTHLGDSRAKPQHF. CDR3 in DNA: TGTGCCAGCACCCATCTCGGGGACAGCAGGGCCAAACCCCAGCATTTT.

The J gene is TRBJ2-1, the V gene TRBV29-1; D remains unclear. Germline CDR1 is SQVTM and CDR2 is ANQGSEA. Trimming left V 7 bases short and J 0 bases short, with 10 bases between. The CDR3 spans 13 residues. CDR3 coding DNA: TGCAGCGGGGGTCTCAGCTCCTACAATGAGCAGTTCTTC. Amino acid sequence: CSGGLSSYNEQFF.

This chain joins TRBV28 and TRBJ2-7; TRBD2 matches 8 bases. CDR3 size: 15 residues. Germline lookup yields CDR1 MDHEN and CDR2 SYDVKM. V shed 10 bases and J 5 bases; nucleotides not matched to a gene: 16. The CDR3 region has the DNA TGTGCCATCCAAACCGCCGGGAGGGGGGGACACGAGCAGTACTTC. It specifies CAIQTAGRGGHEQYF.

The V call is TRBV5-1, the J call TRBJ2-3, with TRBD2 matching 7 bases. V lost 2 bases, J lost 1 base, and 1 base stayed unmatched. The CDR3 length is 14 residues. The V gene's germline CDR1 is SGHRS and CDR2 YFSETQ. CDR3 coding DNA: TGCGCCAGCAGCTTCCGGGAGGGCACAGATACGCAGTATTTT. Protein sequence: CASSFREGTDTQYF.

This clone was seen only a few times. The genes are TRBV7-3 and TRBJ2-3; 7 positions agree with TRBD1. CDR3 size: 16 residues. V lost 4 bases to trimming and J lost 6 bases; unmatched junction nucleotides: 13. Per germline, CDR1 SGHTA and CDR2 FQGTGA. The CDR3 loop is CASSSGTGVGADTQYF. CDR3 bases: TGTGCCAGCAGCTCTGGAACAGGGGTGGGTGCGGATACGCAGTATTTT.

The J gene is TRBJ2-2, the V gene TRBV3-1 (or the pseudogene TRBV3-2); D unclear. V dropped 1 base and J dropped 0 bases, with 9 bases sitting between them. CDR3 length: 16 residues. Germline CDR1 is LGHDT and CDR2 is YNNKEL (reference sequence). The CDR3: CASSQVGGPNTGELFF. In nucleotides, the CDR3 is TGTGCCAGCAGCCAAGTCGGCGGTCCGAACACCGGGGAGCTGTTTTTT.

This clone was counted a single time. This sequence joins TRBV6-5 and TRBJ1-1; D is unresolved. Per germline, CDR1 MNHEY and CDR2 SVGAGI. V lost 7 bases, J lost 8 bases, and 14 bases lay in between. The CDR3 extends over 12 amino acids. CDR3 nucleotide sequence: TGTGCCAGCACAGAGGGTGGGCGGGAAGCTTTCTTT. Its protein is CASTEGGREAFF.

The sample holds one count of this clone. This rearrangement joins TRBV3-1 (or the pseudogene TRBV3-2) to TRBJ1-1; D call uncertain. V lost 1 base and J 1 base, leaving 7 bases between the germline ends. The germline CDR1 and CDR2 sequences are LGHDT and YNNKEL (reference sequence). The CDR3 spans 14 residues. Here the CDR3 reads CASSQVTGNTEAFF. The CDR3 nucleotides are TGTGCCAGCAGCCAAGTAACTGGGAACACTGAAGCTTTCTTT.

This clone was seen just once. The chain has TRBV19 and TRBJ2-5; 13 bases align to TRBD2. From germline, CDR1 is LNHDA and CDR2 SQIVND (reference sequence). The V gene end was trimmed by 6 bases and the J gene end by 2 bases; junction bases not matched to a gene: 6. The CDR3 contains 16 residues. DNA for the CDR3: TGTGCCAGTAGACAGGGACTAGCGGGGTGGCAAGAGACCCAGTACTTC. This gives the protein CASRQGLAGWQETQYF.

The chain uses TRBV11-2 and TRBJ1-2; 7 bases align to TRBD1. V shed 6 bases and J 4 bases; nucleotides not matched to a gene: 8. Germline CDR1 is SGHAT and CDR2 is FQNNGV. The CDR3 spans 14 residues. CDR3 DNA sequence: TGTGCCAGCAGACGACCGGGACAGAGCTATGGCTACACCTTC. Its translation is CASRRPGQSYGYTF.

The chain links TRBV7-2 to TRBJ2-1; 10 positions agree with TRBD2. Germline lookup yields CDR1 SGHTA and CDR2 FQGNSA. The CDR3 runs to 15 residues. V dropped 6 bases and J dropped 4; count of bases not matched to a gene: 6. CDR3 protein: CASRLTSGVYNEQFF. The CDR3 nucleotides read TGTGCCAGCAGACTAACTAGCGGGGTTTACAATGAGCAGTTCTTC.

The rearrangement links TRBV28 to TRBJ1-1; 8 bases are shared with TRBD1. The germline gives CDR1 MDHEN, CDR2 SYDVKM. Losses at the gene ends were 3 bases for V and 13 bases for J; bases not matched to a gene: 7. This CDR3 is 12 amino acids long. CDR3 region: CASSFTGGGVFF. Written as DNA, the CDR3 is TGTGCCAGCAGTTTTACAGGGGGGGGAGTTTTCTTT.

This clone came up once. This chain uses TRBV11-1 with TRBJ1-1; the D gene is possibly TRBD1 (6 bases). V was trimmed by 5 bases and J by 6 bases, leaving 16 bases between them. The germline V gene has CDR1 SGHAT and CDR2 FQDESV (reference sequence). CDR3 size: 14 residues. The CDR3 here is CASSPNRVKAEAFF. The CDR3 DNA reads as TGTGCCAGCAGCCCTAACAGGGTGAAGGCTGAAGCTTTCTTT.

Notes on this clone: At one of its ends the junction is not consistent with the germline gene, which may arise from a read error. The CDR3, as DNA: TGTGCCAGCAGCTTAGCGCAGGCTAGCGGGGGGGCCCAAGCGACCCAGTACTTC. As protein: CASSLAQASGGAQATQYF. V gene TRBV7-2 combines with J gene TRBJ2-5, with TRBD2 matching 12 bases. Germline lookup yields CDR1 SGHTA and CDR2 FQGNSA. This CDR3 comprises 18 residues.

This clone was detected only once. This rearrangement joins TRBV28 to TRBJ1-2, with TRBD1 as a possible D gene (6 bases). This CDR3 comprises 12 residues. Germline assignment: CDR1 MDHEN and CDR2 SYDVKM. The V gene lost 4 bases and the J gene lost 8 bases, with 11 bases spanning the gap. The CDR3 region has the DNA TGTGCCAGCAGTTCAGGGGTAGACGGCTACACCTTC. Protein product: CASSSGVDGYTF.

The rearrangement joins TRBV18 to TRBJ1-6; 7 nucleotides match TRBD1. The CDR3 spans 14 residues. Losses at the gene ends were 6 bases for V and 6 bases for J; bases not matched to a gene: 5. The germline CDR1 and CDR2 sequences are KGHSH and LQKENI. Here the CDR3 DNA reads TGTGCCAGCTCGCGGGACAGCATTAATTCACCCCTCCACTTT. Protein product: CASSRDSINSPLHF.

The chain uses TRBV29-1 and TRBJ1-3; no clear D. In germline, CDR1 is SQVTM, CDR2 ANQGSEA. V gave up 1 base and J gave up 0 bases, with 13 bases separating them. The length of the CDR3 is 16 residues. CDR3 in amino acids: CSVEVRTSRSGNTIYF. DNA of the CDR3: TGCAGCGTTGAAGTGAGGACTTCTCGCTCTGGAAACACCATATATTTT.